This note documents a single TCR beta chain sequence. Its target is unknown. This entry comes from a study of immune evolution from preneoplasia to lung adenocarcinoma. Study results and limitations: Top clone share appeared to fall from AAH through AIS, MIA, adenocarcinoma. Later-stage lesions appeared to have more T cells, more diversity, less clonality.

Resections took place in Japan or China from the mid-2010s to the late 2010s. Profiling relied on immunoSEQ multiplex PCR, and the TCRdb table lists in-frame clones only, not all of them. The profile shows about 2,500 clones, less than 80% of them singletons. Sequencing input: FFPE adjacent normal lung tissue. The TCR sequence derives from a person aged 70 to 85 with lung adenocarcinoma.

The DNA of the CDR3 is TGTGCCAGCAGTCTGACAGGTATGAACACTGAAGCTTTCTTT. Protein product: CASSLTGMNTEAFF. This sequence joins TRBV6-1 and TRBJ1-1; possibly TRBD1 for D (6 bases). The germline V gene has CDR1 MNHNS and CDR2 SASEGT. The CDR3 totals 14 residues. Trimming cost V 5 bases and J 0 bases, with 10 bases left between them.